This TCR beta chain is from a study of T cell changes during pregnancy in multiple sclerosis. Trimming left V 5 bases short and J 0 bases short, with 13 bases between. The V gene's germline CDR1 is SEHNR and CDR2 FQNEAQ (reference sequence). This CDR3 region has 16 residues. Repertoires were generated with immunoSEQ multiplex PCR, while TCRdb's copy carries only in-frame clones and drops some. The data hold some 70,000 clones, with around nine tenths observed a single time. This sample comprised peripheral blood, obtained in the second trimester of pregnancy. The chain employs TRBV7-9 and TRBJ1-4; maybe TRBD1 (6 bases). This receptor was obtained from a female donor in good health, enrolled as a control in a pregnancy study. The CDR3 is CASSLGQSATNEKLFF. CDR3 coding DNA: TGTGCCAGCAGCCTAGGACAGTCCGCAACTAATGAAAAACTGTTTTTT.